This passage covers 27 T cell receptor beta chains from one sample sequenced in a study of cytomegalovirus exposure and HLA in healthy donors (dated by TCRdb to the late 2010s). The method behind the library was the immunoSEQ multiplex PCR assay. For the multiplex PCR, a mixture combining 60 forward primers for TCR Vbeta segments and 13 reverse primers for TCR Jbeta segments was used. TCRdb carries this immuneACCESS record with in-frame sequences only. Its versions omit some clonotypes, under half of them owing to an unresolved V gene in the studies checked, with the rest unexplained. The sample includes roughly 190,000 clones, with more than 60% observed a single time. The leading ten clones occupy about 3.1% of the sample. Sequencing input: PBMCs. The receptors here all came from a female donor in good health and CMV-seronegative.

J is TRBJ2-2 and V is TRBV7-5; no DNA check was done on the table's D call, TRBD2. TRBV7-5 is shown as a pseudogene. The CDR3 spans 15 residues. The CDR3 DNA is TGTGCCAGAAGCTCGCGCGGGATAAACACCGGGGAGCTGTTTTTT. Residues: CARSSRGINTGELFF.

This rearrangement joins TRBV7-2 to TRBJ2-7; D perhaps matches TRBD2 (5 bases). V was trimmed by 8 bases and J by 0 bases, leaving 11 bases between them. The CDR3 runs 13 residues. Germline-derived CDR1 and CDR2 are SGHTA and FQGNSA. CDR3 in amino acids: CASGDGSSYEQYF. The CDR3 region has the DNA TGTGCCAGCGGCGATGGGAGCTCCTACGAGCAGTACTTC.

The chain links TRBV18 to TRBJ2-5, with 9 bases aligning to TRBD2. V lost 3 bases to trimming and J lost 5 bases; unmatched junction nucleotides: 10. This CDR3 is 16 amino acids long. CDR1 and CDR2 from the germline V gene are KGHSH and LQKENI. This CDR3 is CASSPGTSWEVETQYF. The CDR3 nucleotides are TGTGCCAGCTCACCGGGGACTAGCTGGGAGGTGGAGACCCAGTACTTC.

V usage is TRBV28 and J usage is TRBJ1-6, with 8 bases aligning to TRBD1. Unmatched junction bases numbered 11, after V lost 5 bases and J lost 14 bases. The CDR3 length is 14 residues. Germline V gene sequence: CDR1 MDHEN, CDR2 SYDVKM. CDR3 region: CASSPGTGLTALHF. CDR3 bases: TGTGCCAGCAGTCCCGGGACAGGATTAACTGCCCTCCACTTT.

This sequence joins TRBV9 and TRBJ2-1; 8 positions agree with TRBD2. The ends lost 0 bases at V and 8 bases at J; junction bases unmatched: 7. Germline V gene data show CDR1 as SGDLS and CDR2 as YYNGEE. The length of the CDR3 is 15 residues. Here the CDR3 reads CASSVGAGGKDEQFF. Here the CDR3 DNA reads TGTGCCAGCAGCGTAGGCGCGGGAGGAAAGGATGAGCAGTTCTTC.

CDR3 protein: CASSQGGTEAFF. The CDR3 DNA sequence: TGTGCCAGCAGCCAGGGGGGAACTGAAGCTTTCTTT. This rearrangement joins TRBV11-2 to TRBJ1-1; TRBD1 matches 7 bases. V lost 5 bases to trimming and J lost 5 bases; unmatched junction nucleotides: 2. The CDR3 loop spans 12 amino acids. The germline V gene encodes CDR1 SGHAT and CDR2 FQNNGV. Full variable domain (remainder filled in from reference TRBV11-2 and TRBJ1-1): EAGVAQSPRYKIIEKRQSVAFWCNPISGHATLYWYQQILGQGPKLLIQFQNNGVVDDSQLPKDRFSAERLKGVDSTLKIQPAKLEDSAVYLCASSQGGTEAFFGQGTRLTVV.

This clone has just a few counts. The V call is TRBV7-3, the J call TRBJ1-6; D possibly corresponds to TRBD1 (5 bases). Germline V lookup: CDR1 SGHTA, CDR2 FQGTGA. V lost 5 bases, J lost 6 bases, and 14 bases lay in between. The CDR3 totals 15 residues. In DNA form, the CDR3 reads TGTGCCAGCAGCCCCCAAGGGGATTTTAATTCACCCCTCCACTTT. Amino acid sequence: CASSPQGDFNSPLHF. Combining the CDR3 with reference TRBV7-3 and TRBJ1-6 gives the whole variable domain GAGVSQTPSNKVTEKGKYVELRCDPISGHTALYWYRQSLGQGPEFLIYFQGTGAADDSGLPNDRFFAVRPEGSVSTLKIQRTERGDSAVYLCASSPQGDFNSPLHFGNGTRLTVT.

V and J are TRBV18 and TRBJ1-4, with D unresolved. CDR1 and CDR2 from the germline V gene are KGHSH and LQKENI. Trimming cost V 3 bases and J 7 bases, with 27 bases left between them. The CDR3 contains 19 residues. The CDR3 bases are TGTGCCAGCTCACCGAGGGAGTTCACCCCTAGGCATTTGGGTGAAAAACTGTTTTTT. It codes for CASSPREFTPRHLGEKLFF.

This clone was observed a handful of times. The chain links TRBV5-4 to TRBJ1-2; D unresolved. This CDR3 is 15 amino acids long. Germline V gene lookup returns CDR1 SGHNT and CDR2 YYREEE (reference sequence). Trimming shortened V by 4 bases and J by 4 bases, and 17 bases separated the two germline ends. The chain's CDR3 is CASSPGLDEPYGYTF. The CDR3 DNA sequence: TGTGCCAGCAGCCCAGGACTGGATGAACCCTATGGCTACACCTTC.

The chain links TRBV19 to TRBJ2-5; possible D gene TRBD1, 5 bases. The CDR3 contains 14 residues. Trimming left V 6 bases short and J 6 bases short, with 17 bases between. Germline V gene sequence: CDR1 LNHDA, CDR2 SQIVND (reference sequence). CDR3 sequence (DNA): TGTGCCAGTAGGGGGCCGGAAAACGCACAGACCCAGTACTTC. This encodes CASRGPENAQTQYF. Complete variable domain (other parts from reference TRBV19 and TRBJ2-5): DGGITQSPKYLFRKEGQNVTLSCEQNLNHDAMYWYRQDPGQGLRLIYYSQIVNDFQKGDIAEGYSVSREKKESFPLTVTSAQKNPTAFYLCASRGPENAQTQYFGPGTRLLVL.

This rearrangement joins TRBV7-9 to TRBJ1-2; weak D call: TRBD1 (5 bases). Germline loops: CDR1 SEHNR, CDR2 FQNEAQ (reference sequence). V was cut by 2 bases and J by 4 bases, with 11 bases left in between. The CDR3 is 14 residues long. In DNA form, the CDR3 reads TGTGCCAGCAGCTTACCGGGGGTAGGCTATGGCTACACCTTC. Encoded protein: CASSLPGVGYGYTF.

The CDR3 is CAISGETSGIDTQYF. The DNA of the CDR3 is TGTGCCATCAGTGGGGAGACTAGCGGGATTGATACGCAGTATTTT. J is TRBJ2-3 and V is TRBV10-3; 11 bases line up with TRBD2. The CDR3 spans 15 residues. V dropped 4 bases and J dropped 6; count of bases not matched to a gene: 6. The germline CDR1 and CDR2 sequences are ENHRY and SYGVKD.

The chain uses TRBV5-1 and TRBJ2-1, with 14 bases matching TRBD2. The CDR3 covers 16 residues. Germline V gene data show CDR1 as SGHRS and CDR2 as YFSETQ. Losses at the gene ends were 4 bases for V and 6 bases for J; bases not matched to a gene: 6. The CDR3 coding sequence is TGCGCCAGCAGCGGAAGGGGACTAGCGGGGGTCAATGAGCAGTTCTTC. Encoded protein: CASSGRGLAGVNEQFF.

The chain couples TRBV2 to TRBJ2-1; TRBD1 matches at 9 bases. Germline V CDR1 and CDR2: SNHLY, FYNNEI. This CDR3 spans 16 amino acids. The junction had 7 bases not matched to a gene; V was cut back by 1 base and J by 6 bases. The CDR3 DNA reads as TGTGCCAGCAGTGAAGTCCGGGACAGGGTAAGCAATGAGCAGTTCTTC. It is translated as CASSEVRDRVSNEQFF.

V gene TRBV27 combines with J gene TRBJ1-5, with 12 bases lining up with TRBD1. This CDR3 contains 20 residues. Germline-derived CDR1 and CDR2 are MNHEY and SMNVEV (reference sequence). The V gene end was trimmed by 3 bases and the J gene end by 2 bases; junction bases not matched to a gene: 14. As DNA, the CDR3 is TGTGCCAGCAGTTTCCGAAACCGGGACAGGGGGCGCGGGGGCAATCAGCCCCAGCATTTT. Its protein is CASSFRNRDRGRGGNQPQHF.

This sequence joins TRBV2 and TRBJ1-2; D gene unclear. Looked up from germline, CDR1 is SNHLY and CDR2 is FYNNEI. The V and J ends lost 6 bases and 7 bases respectively, with 21 bases between them. The CDR3 is made up of 15 amino acids. This CDR3 reads CASRDPYGGGSGYTF. The CDR3 bases are TGTGCCAGCAGAGACCCGTACGGAGGTGGGAGTGGCTACACCTTC.

The chain combines TRBV7-3 with TRBJ2-1, with a tentative D call TRBD2 (6 bases). Germline V gene sequence: CDR1 SGHTA, CDR2 FQGTGA. Trimming stripped 4 bases from V and 4 bases from J, with 14 bases between. CDR3 length: 15 residues. This CDR3 is CASSSSKGTYNEQFF. Written as DNA, the CDR3 is TGTGCCAGCAGCTCCTCAAAAGGGACTTACAATGAGCAGTTCTTC. Combining the CDR3 with reference TRBV7-3 and TRBJ2-1 gives the whole variable domain GAGVSQTPSNKVTEKGKYVELRCDPISGHTALYWYRQSLGQGPEFLIYFQGTGAADDSGLPNDRFFAVRPEGSVSTLKIQRTERGDSAVYLCASSSSKGTYNEQFFGPGTRLTVL.

The chain combines TRBV6-5 with TRBJ1-1; 8 bases map to TRBD1. The germline CDR1 and CDR2 sequences are MNHEY and SVGAGI. CDR3 length: 15 amino acids. Unmatched junction bases numbered 2, after V lost 1 base and J lost 1 base. CDR3 nucleotide sequence: TGTGCCAGCAGTTACTTCGGACAGGGGAACACTGAAGCTTTCTTT. Translating it yields CASSYFGQGNTEAFF.

The chain recombines TRBV11-2 with TRBJ2-7; D is uncertain. Trimming pared 5 bases from V and 4 bases from J, leaving 9 bases between. Per the germline V gene, CDR1 is SGHAT and CDR2 is FQNNGV. The CDR3 has 12 amino acids. CDR3 sequence: CASSPVGYEQYF. Here the CDR3 DNA reads TGTGCCAGCAGCCCGGTCGGGTACGAGCAGTACTTC.

This sequence joins TRBV28 and TRBJ2-5; unclear D gene. CDR1 MDHEN and CDR2 SYDVKM come from the germline V gene. Trimming pared 3 bases from V and 5 bases from J, leaving 7 bases between. The CDR3 is made up of 12 amino acids. In nucleotides, the CDR3 is TGTGCCAGCAGTTTCGGTCGGGAGACCCAGTACTTC. Its protein product is CASSFGRETQYF.

This sequence joins TRBV10-1 and TRBJ2-1; 9 bases line up with TRBD2. CDR3 length: 16 amino acids. Per the germline V gene, CDR1 is WNHNN and CDR2 is SYGVQD (reference sequence). The J segment lost 1 base and the V segment lost 6 bases, leaving 7 bases of the junction unmatched. The CDR3 DNA follows: TGCGCCAGCAGCCCCATAGCGGGAGAATCCTACAATGAGCAGTTCTTC. This encodes CASSPIAGESYNEQFF.

V usage is TRBV7-9 and J usage is TRBJ2-5; perhaps TRBD1 as D (6 bases). This CDR3 has 15 amino acids. CDR1 is SEHNR and CDR2 is FQNEAQ in the germline V gene (reference sequence). Trimming stripped 1 base from V and 11 bases from J, with 20 bases between. CDR3 amino acids: CASSLGTGTYEEQYF. The CDR3 DNA follows: TGTGCCAGCAGCTTAGGTACAGGGACCTACGAGGAGCAGTACTTC.

A few counts support this clone. This chain uses TRBV6-5 with TRBJ2-7, with 7 bases fitting TRBD2. The CDR3 loop spans 13 amino acids. CDR1 is MNHEY and CDR2 is SVGAGI in the germline V gene. J gave up 12 bases and V 2 bases, and 10 bases lay outside the gene matches. CDR3 sequence (DNA): TGTGCCAGCAGTTACCATGGGACTAATCATCCGTACTTC. It is translated as CASSYHGTNHPYF.

The chain joins TRBV28 to TRBJ1-2, with TRBD1 as a possible D gene (5 bases). This CDR3 comprises 12 residues. Trimming took off 5 bases at V and 10 bases at J, with 14 bases between the two ends. Germline CDR1 reads MDHEN; CDR2 reads SYDVKM. CDR3 DNA: TGTGCCAGCAGTATATCCGGGACTTTCTACACCTTC. Protein sequence: CASSISGTFYTF.

The chain joins TRBV6-5 to TRBJ1-1, with TRBD1 matching over 7 bases. Germline values: CDR1 MNHEY, CDR2 SVGAGI. CDR3 length: 14 amino acids. The J segment lost 6 bases and the V segment lost 5 bases, leaving 9 bases of the junction unmatched. The CDR3 DNA is TGTGCCAGCAGTGAGCGACAGGGAGGCGCTGAAGCTTTCTTT. Translated: CASSERQGGAEAFF.

The V call is TRBV2, the J call TRBJ2-1; D gene ambiguous. The CDR3 totals 14 residues. Germline V CDR1 and CDR2: SNHLY, FYNNEI. The V end was cut by 0 bases, the J end by 5 bases, with 8 bases between. CDR3 coding DNA: TGTGCCAGCAGTGAAGCCCCTGCTAACAATGAGCAGTTCTTC. It specifies CASSEAPANNEQFF.

CDR3 in DNA: TGTGCCAGCAGCGCAGACAGGGGGTACGAGCAGTACTTC. Its translation is CASSADRGYEQYF. This chain uses TRBV9 with TRBJ2-7; TRBD1 agrees at 9 bases. Losses at the gene ends were 3 bases for V and 4 bases for J; bases not matched to a gene: 2. Per the germline V gene, CDR1 is SGDLS and CDR2 is YYNGEE. CDR3 size: 13 residues. The full variable domain, in which reference TRBV9 and TRBJ2-7 provide the parts outside the CDR3, is DSGVTQTPKHLITATGQRVTLRCSPRSGDLSVYWYQQSLDQGLQFLIQYYNGEERAKGNILERFSAQQFPDLHSELNLSSLELGDSALYFCASSADRGYEQYFGPGTRLTVT.